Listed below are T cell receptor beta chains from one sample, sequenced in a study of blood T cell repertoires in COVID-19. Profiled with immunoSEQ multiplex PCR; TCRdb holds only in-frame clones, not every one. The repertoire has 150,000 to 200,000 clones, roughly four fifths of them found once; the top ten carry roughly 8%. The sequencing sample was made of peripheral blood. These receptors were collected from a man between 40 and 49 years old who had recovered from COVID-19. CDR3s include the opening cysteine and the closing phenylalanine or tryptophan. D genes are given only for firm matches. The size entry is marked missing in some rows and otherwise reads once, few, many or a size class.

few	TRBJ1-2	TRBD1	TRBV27	TGTGCCAGCAGTTTCTCCGGGACAGGACTCAAACCCGATTTAGCTAACTATGGCTACACCTTC	CASSFSGTGLKPDLANYGYTF
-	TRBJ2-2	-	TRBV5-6	TGTGCCAGCAGCCGCGCCCGAGTCGCGAACACCGGGGAGCTGTTTTTT	CASSRARVANTGELFF
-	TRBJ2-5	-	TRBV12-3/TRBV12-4	TGTGCCAGCAGTTTTATGGTAGTTGAGACCCAGTACTTC	CASSFMVVETQYF
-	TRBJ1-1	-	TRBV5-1	TGCGCCAGCAGCCGAACAGGGTTAAACACTGAAGCTTTCTTT	CASSRTGLNTEAFF
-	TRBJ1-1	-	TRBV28	TGTGCCAGCATCCCCGGCCCGGGTGAAGCTTTCTTT	CASIPGPGEAFF
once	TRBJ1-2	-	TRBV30	TGTGCCTGGTCAAACACCCGTAGCCAATGGGGCTACACCTTC	CAWSNTRSQWGYTF
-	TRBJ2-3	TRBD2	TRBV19	TGTGCCAGTAACCTTAGGACTAGCGCAAGCACAGATACGCAGTATTTT	CASNLRTSASTDTQYF
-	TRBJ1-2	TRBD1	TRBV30	TGTGCCTGGAGGGGGACAGGTGGATATGGCTACACCTTC	CAWRGTGGYGYTF
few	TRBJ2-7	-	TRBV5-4	TGTGCCAGCAGCTTTCCCCCCTCTGTGACAGTCAACACCTACGAGCAGTACTTC	CASSFPPSVTVNTYEQYF
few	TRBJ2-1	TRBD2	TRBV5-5	TGTGCCAGCAGCTGGACTAGCGGGTTCAATGAGCAGTTCTTC	CASSWTSGFNEQFF
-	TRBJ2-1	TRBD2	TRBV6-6	TGTGCCAGCAGGCCACCGGGGGGGGCCCATGAGCAGTTCTTC	CASRPPGGAHEQFF
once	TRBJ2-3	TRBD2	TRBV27	TGTGCCAGCGGCCCCCGCGGGGGAGCAGATACGCAGTATTTT	CASGPRGGADTQYF
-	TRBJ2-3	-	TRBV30	TGTGCCTGGAGTGAGAAATGGCGGGCGAGCACAGATACGCAGTATTTT	CAWSEKWRASTDTQYF
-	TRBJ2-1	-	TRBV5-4	TGTGCCAGCAGCTTGGCCGGAGGAGTTCGGTTCAATGAGCAGTTCTTC	CASSLAGGVRFNEQFF
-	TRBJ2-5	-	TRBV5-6	TGTGCCAGCACCAAGCCAGGGCGAACCCAAGAGACCCAGTACTTC	CASTKPGRTQETQYF
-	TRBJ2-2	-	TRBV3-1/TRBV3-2	TGTGCCAGCAAGGTCCAAATGGAGGTGAACACCGGGGAGCTGTTTTTT	CASKVQMEVNTGELFF
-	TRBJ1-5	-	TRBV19	TGTGCCAGTAGAAACAGAATAAATCAGCCCCAGCATTTT	CASRNRINQPQHF
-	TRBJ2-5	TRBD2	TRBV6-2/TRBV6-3	TGTGCCAGCAGTTACTCAGCGGGGGTAGAGACCCAGTACTTC	CASSYSAGVETQYF
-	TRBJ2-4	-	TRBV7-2	TGTGCCAGCAGCGCGTCGGTAGCCAAAAACATTCAGTACTTC	CASSASVAKNIQYF
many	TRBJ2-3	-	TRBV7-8	TGTGCCAGCAGCCCCCCCCGTATAGATACGCAGTATTTT	CASSPPRIDTQYF
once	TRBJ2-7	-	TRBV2	TGTGCCAGCTATGATGCGGGGTCGAGGGTCTCCTACGAGCAGTACTTC	CASYDAGSRVSYEQYF
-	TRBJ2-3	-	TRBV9	TGTGCCAGCAGCGCCCTAGGAGCTATCGATACGCAGTATTTT	CASSALGAIDTQYF
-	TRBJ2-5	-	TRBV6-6	TGTGCCAGCAGACAACGACAGGCACAAGAGACCCAGTACTTC	CASRQRQAQETQYF
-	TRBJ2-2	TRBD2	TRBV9	TGTGCCAGCAGCGTAGCCCCCCACCGCGCGGGAGTTCGCACCGGGGAGCTGTTTTTT	CASSVAPHRAGVRTGELFF
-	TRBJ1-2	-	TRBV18	TGTGCCAGCTCACCTGACATTAACTATGGCTACACCTTC	CASSPDINYGYTF
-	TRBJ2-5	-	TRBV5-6	TGTGCCAGCAGCCACTACCAGAGAGAGACCCAGTACTTC	CASSHYQRETQYF
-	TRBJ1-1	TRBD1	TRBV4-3	TGCGCCAGCAGCCATGTACCAGACAGGGGCACTGAAGCTTTCTTT	CASSHVPDRGTEAFF